The 8 T cell receptor beta chains given below trace back to one sample, sequenced in a study of control samples from healthy donors and cancer patients. Using immunoSEQ multiplex PCR, the repertoire was profiled, and TCRdb retains in-frame clones only, with some absent. The sample includes some 210,000 clones, about 90% seen only once; the top ten take about 2%. The sample comprised blood. These receptors all come from a man aged 25-40 years in good health.

The chain employs TRBV11-2 and TRBJ2-5; a possible D gene is TRBD1 (5 bases). CDR3 length: 13 residues. Germline CDR1 and CDR2: SGHAT and FQNNGV. V was cut by 7 bases and J by 5 bases, with 14 bases left in between. The CDR3 DNA follows: TGTGCCAGCAAACAGGCGGTGGGTGAGACCCAGTACTTC. It codes for CASKQAVGETQYF.

Here the CDR3 DNA reads TGTGCCAGCAGGGTAGCGGGATTGAACACCGGGGAGCTGTTTTTT. Translation: CASRVAGLNTGELFF. V gene TRBV6-5 combines with J gene TRBJ2-2, with 8 bases identical to TRBD2. The CDR3 is 15 amino acids. Germline trimming cut 6 bases from V and 1 base from J; bases unmatched to any gene: 4. The V gene's germline CDR1 is MNHEY and CDR2 SVGAGI.

V and J are TRBV24-1 and TRBJ2-3; D is ambiguous. Trimming removed 9 bases at V and 0 bases at J, with 15 bases between. The CDR3 is 15 residues long. Germline CDR1 is KGHDR and CDR2 is SFDVKD. CDR3 amino acids: CATQLVFTSTDTQYF. In DNA form, the CDR3 reads TGTGCCACCCAGTTAGTCTTCACTAGCACAGATACGCAGTATTTT.

The chain recombines TRBV28 with TRBJ1-1, with a weak D call TRBD1 (5 bases). There are 15 residues in the CDR3. V was cut by 0 bases and J by 2 bases, with 10 bases left in between. Per the germline V gene, CDR1 is MDHEN and CDR2 is SYDVKM. CDR3 bases: TGTGCCAGCAGTTTATGGGGGGGAATAAACACTGAAGCTTTCTTT. Its protein is CASSLWGGINTEAFF.

The rearrangement uses TRBV9 and TRBJ2-5, with D uncertain. CDR3 length: 14 amino acids. Germline CDR1 SGDLS, CDR2 YYNGEE. V was shortened by 4 bases and J by 5 bases, with 15 bases between the two germline ends. The CDR3 is CASSQGTGGETQYF. The CDR3 nucleotides read TGTGCCAGCAGCCAAGGAACGGGTGGGGAGACCCAGTACTTC.

The gene calls are TRBV5-6 and TRBJ1-5; tentative D call: TRBD1 (5 bases). Per germline, CDR1 SGHDT and CDR2 YYEEEE. V was pared by 3 bases and J by 3 bases, with 10 bases between. CDR3 length equals 14 residues. The CDR3 spells CASSSKGINQPQHF. DNA for the CDR3: TGTGCCAGCAGCTCCAAGGGGATCAATCAGCCCCAGCATTTT.

The chain carries TRBV10-1 and TRBJ2-1; TRBD2 matches 10 bases. CDR1 and CDR2 (germline): WNHNN, SYGVQD (reference sequence). This CDR3 contains 14 residues. V shed 3 bases, J shed 7 bases, and the junction held 3 bases outside the gene matches. The CDR3 nucleotides read TGCGCCAGCAGTGATACTAGCGGGGTAAATGAGCAGTTCTTC. Encoded protein: CASSDTSGVNEQFF.

This clone was recorded once. The CDR3 DNA is TGCGCCAGCAGCCCGAGGCGTGACAGGAATGGCTACACCTTC. Translation gives CASSPRRDRNGYTF. The chain is built from TRBV5-1 and TRBJ1-2, with D possibly matching TRBD1 (6 bases). Trimming stripped 4 bases from V and 6 bases from J, with 16 bases between. The CDR3 runs to 14 residues. CDR1 is SGHRS and CDR2 is YFSETQ in the germline V gene.